The 21 T cell receptor beta chains below come from one sample, sequenced in a study of blood T cell repertoires in COVID-19. Using immunoSEQ multiplex PCR, the repertoire was profiled, and TCRdb retains in-frame clones only, with some absent. The sample shows 150,000 to 250,000 clones, roughly 77% of them seen only once. Sequenced input: peripheral blood. These receptors all stem from a woman aged 40 to 50 with COVID-19, enrolled during active disease.

V is TRBV6-2 or TRBV6-3 and J is TRBJ1-1, with TRBD1 matching 7 bases. The V segment lost 0 bases and the J segment 0 bases; nucleotides outside the gene matches: 7. The CDR3 has 17 residues. Germline V lookup: CDR1 MNHEY, CDR2 SVGEGT. CDR3 in amino acids: CASSYSQGDNLNTEAFF. The CDR3 DNA is TGTGCCAGCAGTTACTCTCAGGGGGACAACCTGAACACTGAAGCTTTCTTT.

The genes are TRBV6-5 and TRBJ1-6, with 8 bases aligning to TRBD1. Germline assignment: CDR1 MNHEY and CDR2 SVGAGI. The CDR3 sequence is 15 residues long. The J segment lost 7 bases and the V segment lost 2 bases, leaving 4 bases of the junction unmatched. CDR3 coding DNA: TGTGCCAGCAGTTACGACAGGGGTTGGAATTCACCCCTCCACTTT. Amino acids: CASSYDRGWNSPLHF.

This chain joins TRBV12-3 or TRBV12-4 and TRBJ1-2; D possibly corresponds to TRBD1 (5 bases). V shed 6 bases and J shed 3 bases, with 8 bases lying between them. The length of the CDR3 is 12 residues. This CDR3 is CASSLQDYGYTF. In DNA form, the CDR3 reads TGTGCCAGCAGCTTACAGGACTATGGCTACACCTTC.

This sequence joins TRBV5-1 and TRBJ2-1, with unresolved D. V shed 3 bases and J shed 0 bases, with 10 bases lying between them. The CDR3 is made up of 15 amino acids. CDR1 is SGHRS and CDR2 is YFSETQ in the germline V gene. Here the CDR3 DNA reads TGCGCCAGCAGCTATCCGAAGAGCTCCTACAATGAGCAGTTCTTC. Translation gives CASSYPKSSYNEQFF.

The chain carries TRBV5-1 and TRBJ2-7; 10 nucleotides match TRBD1. This CDR3 is 15 amino acids long. Trimming took 5 bases from V and 3 from J; bases not matched to a gene: 8. CDR1 and CDR2 (germline): SGHRS, YFSETQ. This CDR3 is CASSNQDRGNYEQYF. The DNA for the CDR3 is TGCGCCAGCAGTAATCAGGACAGGGGGAACTACGAGCAGTACTTC.

This chain connects TRBV2 to TRBJ1-2, with TRBD1 identical over 9 bases. V was pared by 6 bases and J by 8 bases, with 7 bases of the junction left unmatched. The CDR3 covers 13 residues. Germline CDR1 reads SNHLY; CDR2 reads FYNNEI. The CDR3 DNA sequence: TGTGCCAGCAGCACCGGACAGGGGCGAGGCTACACCTTC. It yields the protein CASSTGQGRGYTF. Full variable domain (missing parts from reference TRBV2 and TRBJ1-2): EPEVTQTPSHQVTQMGQEVILRCVPISNHLYFYWYRQILGQKVEFLVSFYNNEISEKSEIFDDQFSVERPDGSNFTLKIRSTKLEDSAMYFCASSTGQGRGYTFGSGTRLTVV.

This chain links TRBV28 with TRBJ2-4, with 7 bases lining up with TRBD1. The germline gives CDR1 MDHEN, CDR2 SYDVKM. The junction had 6 bases not matched to a gene; V was cut back by 8 bases and J by 2 bases. The CDR3 contains 14 residues. CDR3 sequence reads: CASRNRGTKNIQYF. The CDR3 coding sequence is TGTGCCAGCCGAAACAGGGGTACCAAAAACATTCAGTACTTC.

The chain carries TRBV10-2 and TRBJ2-2, with 9 nucleotides matching TRBD2. This CDR3 is 17 amino acids long. V trimming: 7 bases; J trimming: 0 bases; junction bases outside the gene matches: 9. Germline V gene sequence: CDR1 WSHSY, CDR2 SAAADI. The CDR3 loop reads CASTGSSGAANTGELFF. The CDR3 bases are TGCGCCAGCACAGGGTCTAGCGGGGCGGCGAACACCGGGGAGCTGTTTTTT.

The V call is TRBV5-4, the J call TRBJ2-7; 9 nucleotides match TRBD2. CDR1 and CDR2 from the germline V gene are SGHNT and YYREEE (reference sequence). The CDR3 covers 17 residues. After removal of 1 base from V and 4 bases from J, the junction contained 12 bases not matched to a gene. CDR3 in DNA: TGTGCCAGCAGCTTGAAAATTGGGACTAGCCGGTCGTACGAGCAGTACTTC. It specifies CASSLKIGTSRSYEQYF.

The CDR3 region has the DNA TGCGCCAGCAGCTCACAGGCTAACTATGGCTACACCTTC. Amino acid sequence: CASSSQANYGYTF. The chain carries TRBV5-1 and TRBJ1-2; D possibly corresponds to TRBD1 (5 bases). This CDR3 is 13 amino acids long. The germline CDR1 and CDR2 sequences are SGHRS and YFSETQ. V was cut by 3 bases and J by 0 bases, with 6 bases left in between.

The chain uses TRBV19 and TRBJ2-6, with D perhaps TRBD2 (6 bases). CDR3 length: 16 amino acids. The V gene's germline CDR1 is LNHDA and CDR2 SQIVND (reference sequence). Trimming took off 7 bases at V and 2 bases at J, with 15 bases between the two ends. The DNA for the CDR3 is TGTGCCAGTAAGCTCAAATGGGGGGCTGGGGCCAACGTCCTGACTTTC. It specifies CASKLKWGAGANVLTF.

The rearrangement links TRBV7-9 to TRBJ2-7; D is undetermined. Trimming removed 1 base at V and 4 bases at J, with 20 bases between. Germline CDR1 is SEHNR and CDR2 is FQNEAQ (reference sequence). This CDR3 has 17 amino acids. This CDR3 reads CASSLGLTVRYIYEQYF. In nucleotides, the CDR3 is TGTGCCAGCAGCTTAGGCTTGACGGTGAGGTACATTTACGAGCAGTACTTC.

The rearrangement joins TRBV6-5 to TRBJ1-5; the D gene is possibly TRBD1 (5 bases). Between the trimmed V and J ends, which lost 6 bases and 7 bases, there was a span of 19 bases. The germline gives CDR1 MNHEY, CDR2 SVGAGI. This CDR3 is built from 15 residues. DNA of the CDR3: TGTGCCAGCAGCACCCGGCACAGGATGGGCCAGCCCCAGCATTTT. This gives the protein CASSTRHRMGQPQHF.

The chain couples TRBV19 to TRBJ1-5; possible D gene TRBD1, 5 bases. V gave up 7 bases and J gave up 3 bases, with 16 bases separating them. The CDR3 length is 15 residues. Germline-derived CDR1 and CDR2 are LNHDA and SQIVND (reference sequence). The CDR3 spells CASIPGQGFNQPQHF. DNA of the CDR3: TGTGCCAGTATCCCAGGCCAGGGCTTCAATCAGCCCCAGCATTTT.

The chain is built from TRBV19 and TRBJ2-1, with a possible D match to TRBD1 (5 bases). CDR1 is LNHDA, CDR2 SQIVND, per germline (reference sequence). There are 16 residues in the CDR3. V dropped 5 bases and J dropped 2 bases, with 16 bases sitting between them. CDR3 loop: CASSVRTGATYNEQFF. CDR3 nucleotides: TGTGCCAGTAGTGTCAGAACAGGCGCTACCTACAATGAGCAGTTCTTC.

This clone showed up many times. Here the CDR3 reads CASSFSGPYEQYF. In DNA form, the CDR3 reads TGTGCCAGCAGCTTTTCTGGCCCCTACGAGCAGTACTTC. The chain employs TRBV7-2 and TRBJ2-7; no clear D. CDR1 and CDR2 from the germline V gene are SGHTA and FQGNSA. V gave up 3 bases and J gave up 2 bases, with 8 bases separating them. The CDR3 is 13 amino acids.

The rearrangement uses TRBV5-1 and TRBJ2-7, with 7 bases fitting TRBD1. This CDR3 spans 15 amino acids. Germline assignment: CDR1 SGHRS and CDR2 YFSETQ. V shed 0 bases, J shed 0 bases, and the junction held 3 bases outside the gene matches. CDR3 sequence (DNA): TGCGCCAGCAGCTTGGGCAGGGGGTTCTCCTACGAGCAGTACTTC. Protein sequence: CASSLGRGFSYEQYF.

This clone was seen more than once but under ten times. The genes are TRBV7-9 and TRBJ2-3; 7 nucleotides match TRBD2. V dropped 5 bases and J dropped 8; count of bases not matched to a gene: 4. The CDR3 sequence is 12 residues long. Germline V gene lookup returns CDR1 SEHNR and CDR2 FQNEAQ (reference sequence). CDR3 protein: CASSRDYSTQYF. For the CDR3, the DNA is TGTGCCAGCAGCCGGGACTACTCTACGCAGTATTTT.

The chain recombines TRBV6-5 with TRBJ2-5; TRBD1 might be the D (6 bases). Germline CDR1 is MNHEY and CDR2 is SVGAGI. Trimming removed 2 bases from V and 9 bases from J, with 10 bases in between. CDR3 length: 12 residues. The CDR3 reads CASSYGDRSQYF. In DNA form, the CDR3 reads TGTGCCAGCAGTTACGGTGACAGGTCCCAGTACTTC.

V is TRBV11-2 and J is TRBJ2-5; 7 bases are shared with TRBD2. V shed 5 bases, J shed 2 bases, and the junction held 2 bases outside the gene matches. CDR1 SGHAT and CDR2 FQNNGV come from the germline V gene. The CDR3 extends over 13 amino acids. The CDR3 DNA sequence: TGTGCCAGCAGCCTGGGACTACAAGAGACCCAGTACTTC. Translated, it gives CASSLGLQETQYF.

This sequence joins TRBV19 and TRBJ1-5; 7 bases line up with TRBD1. The CDR3 has 15 amino acids. The ends lost 2 bases at V and 1 base at J; junction bases unmatched: 2. Germline V lookup: CDR1 LNHDA, CDR2 SQIVND (reference sequence). CDR3 bases: TGTGCCAGTAGTATAATGGGACAGAGCAATCAGCCCCAGCATTTT. Amino acids: CASSIMGQSNQPQHF.